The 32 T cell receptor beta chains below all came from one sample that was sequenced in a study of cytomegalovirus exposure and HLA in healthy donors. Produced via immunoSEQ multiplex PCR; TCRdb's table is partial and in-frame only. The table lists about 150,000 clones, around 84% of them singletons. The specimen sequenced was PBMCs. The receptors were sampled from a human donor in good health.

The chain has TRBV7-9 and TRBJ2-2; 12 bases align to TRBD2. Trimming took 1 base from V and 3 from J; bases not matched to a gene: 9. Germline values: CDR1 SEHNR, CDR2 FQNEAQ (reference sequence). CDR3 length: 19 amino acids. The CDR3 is CASSLDSKASGRDTGELFF. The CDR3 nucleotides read TGTGCCAGCAGCTTAGACTCTAAGGCTAGCGGGAGGGACACCGGGGAGCTGTTTTTT. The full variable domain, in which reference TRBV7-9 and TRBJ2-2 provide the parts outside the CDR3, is DTGVSQNPRHKITKRGQNVTFRCDPISEHNRLYWYRQTLGQGPEFLTYFQNEAQLEKSRLLSDRFSAERPKGSFSTLEIQRTEQGDSAMYLCASSLDSKASGRDTGELFFGEGSRLTVL.

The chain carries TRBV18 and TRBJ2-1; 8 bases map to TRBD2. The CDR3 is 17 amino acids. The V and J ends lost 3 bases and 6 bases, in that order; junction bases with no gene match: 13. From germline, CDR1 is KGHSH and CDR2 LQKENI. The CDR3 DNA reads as TGTGCCAGCTCACCGACGAGTCCCGGGACTAGAATCAATGAGCAGTTCTTC. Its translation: CASSPTSPGTRINEQFF.

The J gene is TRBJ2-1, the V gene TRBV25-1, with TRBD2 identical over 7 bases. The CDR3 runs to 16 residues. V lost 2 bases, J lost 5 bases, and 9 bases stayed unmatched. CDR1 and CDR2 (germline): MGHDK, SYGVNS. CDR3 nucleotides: TGTGCCAGCAGTGAACCCCCCGGCGGGGGACACAATGAGCAGTTCTTC. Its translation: CASSEPPGGGHNEQFF.

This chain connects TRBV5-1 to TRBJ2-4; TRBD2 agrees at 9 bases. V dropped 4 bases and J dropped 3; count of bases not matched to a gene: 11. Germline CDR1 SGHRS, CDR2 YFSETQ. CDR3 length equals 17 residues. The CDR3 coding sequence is TGCGCCAGCAGCGGGGGACTAGCTCACCGCGGCAAAAACATTCAGTACTTC. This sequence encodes CASSGGLAHRGKNIQYF.

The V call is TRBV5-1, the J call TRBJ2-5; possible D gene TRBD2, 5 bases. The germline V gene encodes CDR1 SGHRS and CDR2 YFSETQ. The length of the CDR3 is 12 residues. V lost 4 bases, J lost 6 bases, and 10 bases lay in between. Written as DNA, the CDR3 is TGCGCCAGCAGCATCGCGGGTCAGACCCAGTACTTC. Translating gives CASSIAGQTQYF.

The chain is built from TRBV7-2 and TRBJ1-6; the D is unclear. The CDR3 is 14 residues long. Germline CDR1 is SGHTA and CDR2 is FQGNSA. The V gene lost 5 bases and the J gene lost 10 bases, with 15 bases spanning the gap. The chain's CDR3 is CASSPPEGYSPLHF. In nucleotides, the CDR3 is TGTGCCAGCAGCCCGCCCGAGGGATACTCACCCCTCCACTTT.

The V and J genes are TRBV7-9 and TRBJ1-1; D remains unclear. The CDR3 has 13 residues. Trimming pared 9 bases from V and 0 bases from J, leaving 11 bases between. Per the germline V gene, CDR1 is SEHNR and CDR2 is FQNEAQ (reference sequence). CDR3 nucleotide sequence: TGTGCCAGTCGGAGGGTGATGAACACTGAAGCTTTCTTT. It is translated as CASRRVMNTEAFF.

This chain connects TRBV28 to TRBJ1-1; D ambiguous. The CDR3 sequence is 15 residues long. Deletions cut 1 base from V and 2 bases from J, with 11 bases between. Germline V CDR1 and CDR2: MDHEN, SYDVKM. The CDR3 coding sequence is TGTGCCAGCAGTTTATTGGGCAGGCTAAACACTGAAGCTTTCTTT. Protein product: CASSLLGRLNTEAFF.

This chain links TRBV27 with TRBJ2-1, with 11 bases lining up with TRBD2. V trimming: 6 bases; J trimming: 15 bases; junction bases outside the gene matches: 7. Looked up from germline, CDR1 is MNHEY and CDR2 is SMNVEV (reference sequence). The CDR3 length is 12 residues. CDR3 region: CASSSTGTSGFF. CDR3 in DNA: TGTGCCAGCAGCTCTACCGGGACTAGCGGGTTCTTC.

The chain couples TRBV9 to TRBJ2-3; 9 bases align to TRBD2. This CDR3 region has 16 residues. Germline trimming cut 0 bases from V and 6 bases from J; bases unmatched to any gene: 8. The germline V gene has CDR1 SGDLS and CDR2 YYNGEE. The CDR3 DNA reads TGTGCCAGCAGCGTAGACGGCGGGGGGGACTCGGATACGCAGTATTTT. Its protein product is CASSVDGGGDSDTQYF.

In DNA form, the CDR3 reads TGTGCCAGCAGTTGGAGCCCCGAAAGTTCCGGCTACACCTTC. This gives the protein CASSWSPESSGYTF. The rearrangement links TRBV27 to TRBJ1-2; D remains unclear. The CDR3 is 14 amino acids. Germline-derived CDR1 and CDR2 are MNHEY and SMNVEV (reference sequence). Trimming took off 4 bases at V and 8 bases at J, with 17 bases between the two ends.

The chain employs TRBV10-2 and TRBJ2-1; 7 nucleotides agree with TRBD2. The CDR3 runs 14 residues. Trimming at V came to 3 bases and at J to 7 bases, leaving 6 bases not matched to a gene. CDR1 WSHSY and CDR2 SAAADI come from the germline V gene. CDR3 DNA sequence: TGCGCCAGCAGTGATCTACGGGGAGGGAATGAGCAGTTCTTC. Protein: CASSDLRGGNEQFF.

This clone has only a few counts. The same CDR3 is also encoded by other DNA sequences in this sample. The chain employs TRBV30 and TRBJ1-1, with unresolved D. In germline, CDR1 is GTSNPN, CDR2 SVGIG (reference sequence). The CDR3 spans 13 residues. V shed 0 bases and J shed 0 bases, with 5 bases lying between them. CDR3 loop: CAWSVSVNTEAFF. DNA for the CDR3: TGTGCCTGGAGTGTTTCGGTGAACACTGAAGCTTTCTTT.

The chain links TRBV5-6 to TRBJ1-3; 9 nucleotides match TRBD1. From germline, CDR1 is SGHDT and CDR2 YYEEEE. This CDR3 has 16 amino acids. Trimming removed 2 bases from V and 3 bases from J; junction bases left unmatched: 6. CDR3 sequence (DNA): TGTGCCAGCAGCTTTTCGTGGGACAGGGATGGAAACACCATATATTTT. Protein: CASSFSWDRDGNTIYF.

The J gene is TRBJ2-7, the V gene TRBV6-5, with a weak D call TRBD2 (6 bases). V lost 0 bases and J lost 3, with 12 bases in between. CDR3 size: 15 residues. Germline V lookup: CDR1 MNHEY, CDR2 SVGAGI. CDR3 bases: TGTGCCAGCAGTTACTCGAGGAGGGCGAGCTACGAGCAGTACTTC. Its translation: CASSYSRRASYEQYF.

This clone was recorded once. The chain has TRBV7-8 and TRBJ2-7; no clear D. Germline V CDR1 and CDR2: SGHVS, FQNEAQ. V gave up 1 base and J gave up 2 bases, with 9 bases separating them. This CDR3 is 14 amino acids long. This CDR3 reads CASSLGSTTYEQYF. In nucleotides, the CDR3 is TGTGCCAGCAGCTTAGGATCAACAACCTACGAGCAGTACTTC.

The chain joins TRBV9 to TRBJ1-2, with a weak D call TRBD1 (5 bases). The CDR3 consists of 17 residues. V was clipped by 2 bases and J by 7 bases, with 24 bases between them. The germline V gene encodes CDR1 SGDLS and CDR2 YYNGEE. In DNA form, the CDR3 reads TGTGCCAGCAGCGTCGACCTGGCGACAGTGGGAGCGGGTGGCTACACCTTC. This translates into CASSVDLATVGAGGYTF.

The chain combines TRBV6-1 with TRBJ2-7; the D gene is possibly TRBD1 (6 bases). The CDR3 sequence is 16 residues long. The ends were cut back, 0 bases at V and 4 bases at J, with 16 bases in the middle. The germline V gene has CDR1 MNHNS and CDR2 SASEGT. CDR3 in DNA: TGTGCCAGCAGTGAAGCGACGACAGGTCGCTTGTACGAGCAGTACTTC. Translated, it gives CASSEATTGRLYEQYF.

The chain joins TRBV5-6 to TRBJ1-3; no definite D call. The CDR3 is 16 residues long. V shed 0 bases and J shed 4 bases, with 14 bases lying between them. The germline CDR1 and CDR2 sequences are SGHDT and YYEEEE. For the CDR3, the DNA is TGTGCCAGCAGCTTGGTTTCGGACGGGGTCGGAAACACCATATATTTT. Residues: CASSLVSDGVGNTIYF.

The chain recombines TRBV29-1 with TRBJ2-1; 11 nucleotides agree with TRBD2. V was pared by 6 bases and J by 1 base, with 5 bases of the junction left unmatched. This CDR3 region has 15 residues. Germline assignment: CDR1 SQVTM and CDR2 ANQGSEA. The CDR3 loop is CSVASGGRSYNEQFF. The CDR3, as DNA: TGCAGCGTCGCTAGCGGGGGGAGGTCCTACAATGAGCAGTTCTTC.

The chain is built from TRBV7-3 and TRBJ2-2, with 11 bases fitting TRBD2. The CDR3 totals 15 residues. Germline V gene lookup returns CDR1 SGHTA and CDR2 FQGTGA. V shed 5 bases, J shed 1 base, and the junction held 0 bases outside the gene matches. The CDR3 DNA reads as TGTGCCAGCAGCCTAGCGGGGGGGAACACCGGGGAGCTGTTTTTT. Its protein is CASSLAGGNTGELFF.

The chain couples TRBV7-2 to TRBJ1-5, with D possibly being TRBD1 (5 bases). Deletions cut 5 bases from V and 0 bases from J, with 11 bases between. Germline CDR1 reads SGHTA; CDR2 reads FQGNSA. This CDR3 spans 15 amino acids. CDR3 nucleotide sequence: TGTGCCAGCAGCCCGGACGGACATAGCAATCAGCCCCAGCATTTT. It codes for CASSPDGHSNQPQHF.

Here the CDR3 DNA reads TGTGCCAGCAGCTTAGTGGGGGGTTCAACGGGAGGCTACACCTTC. This translates into CASSLVGGSTGGYTF. The chain combines TRBV7-2 with TRBJ1-2, with TRBD1 as a possible D gene (5 bases). V lost 1 base and J 8 bases, leaving 17 bases between the germline ends. The CDR3 sequence is 15 residues long. Germline V gene sequence: CDR1 SGHTA, CDR2 FQGNSA.

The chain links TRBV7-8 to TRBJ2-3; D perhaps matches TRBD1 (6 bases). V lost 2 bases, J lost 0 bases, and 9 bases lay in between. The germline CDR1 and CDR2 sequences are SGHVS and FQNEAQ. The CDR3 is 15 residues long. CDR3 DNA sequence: TGTGCCAGCAGCTTAACAGGGCTAAGCACAGATACGCAGTATTTT. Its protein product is CASSLTGLSTDTQYF.

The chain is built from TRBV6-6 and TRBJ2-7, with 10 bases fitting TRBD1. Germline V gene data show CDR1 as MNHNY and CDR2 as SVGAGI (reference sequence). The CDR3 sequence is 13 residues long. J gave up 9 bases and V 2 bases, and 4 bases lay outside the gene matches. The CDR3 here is CASSYGRDRGQYF. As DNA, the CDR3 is TGTGCCAGCAGTTACGGGAGGGACAGGGGGCAGTACTTC.

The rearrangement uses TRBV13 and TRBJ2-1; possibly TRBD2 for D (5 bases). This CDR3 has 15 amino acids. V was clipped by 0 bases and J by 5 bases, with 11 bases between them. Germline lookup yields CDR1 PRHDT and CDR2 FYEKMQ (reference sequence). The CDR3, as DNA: TGTGCCAGCAGCTTAGGATCCGGGGTCCACAATGAGCAGTTCTTC. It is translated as CASSLGSGVHNEQFF. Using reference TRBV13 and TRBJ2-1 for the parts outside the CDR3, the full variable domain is AAGVIQSPRHLIKEKRETATLKCYPIPRHDTVYWYQQGPGQDPQFLISFYEKMQSDKGSIPDRFSAQQFSDYHSELNMSSLELGDSALYFCASSLGSGVHNEQFFGPGTRLTVL.

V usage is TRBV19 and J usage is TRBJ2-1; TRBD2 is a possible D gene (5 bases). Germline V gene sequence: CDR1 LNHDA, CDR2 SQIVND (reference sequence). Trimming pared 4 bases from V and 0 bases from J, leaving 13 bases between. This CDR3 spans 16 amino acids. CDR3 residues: CASSKRTPSSYNEQFF. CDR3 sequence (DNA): TGTGCCAGTAGTAAACGGACTCCTAGCTCCTACAATGAGCAGTTCTTC.

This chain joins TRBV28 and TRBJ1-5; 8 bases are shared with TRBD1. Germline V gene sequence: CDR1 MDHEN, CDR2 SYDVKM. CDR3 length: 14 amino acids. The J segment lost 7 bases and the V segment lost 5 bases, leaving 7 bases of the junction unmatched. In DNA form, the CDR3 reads TGTGCCAGCAGTCCAGGGACAGGATACCAGCCCCAGCATTTT. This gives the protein CASSPGTGYQPQHF.

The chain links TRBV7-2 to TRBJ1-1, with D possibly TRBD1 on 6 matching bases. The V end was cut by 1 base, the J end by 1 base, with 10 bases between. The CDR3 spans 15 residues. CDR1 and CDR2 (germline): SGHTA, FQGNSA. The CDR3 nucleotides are TGTGCCAGCAGCTTAGACAGGGTGAGGAACACTGAAGCTTTCTTT. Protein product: CASSLDRVRNTEAFF. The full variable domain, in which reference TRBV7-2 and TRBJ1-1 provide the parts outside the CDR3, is GAGVSQSPSNKVTEKGKDVELRCDPISGHTALYWYRQSLGQGLEFLIYFQGNSAPDKSGLPSDRFSAERTGGSVSTLTIQRTQQEDSAVYLCASSLDRVRNTEAFFGQGTRLTVV.

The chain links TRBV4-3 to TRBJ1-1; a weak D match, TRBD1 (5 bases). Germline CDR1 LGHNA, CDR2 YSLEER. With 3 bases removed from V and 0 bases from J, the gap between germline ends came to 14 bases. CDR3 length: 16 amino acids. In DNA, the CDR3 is TGCGCCAGCAGCCACTCTCTTGGGGGGTTGAACACTGAAGCTTTCTTT. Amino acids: CASSHSLGGLNTEAFF.

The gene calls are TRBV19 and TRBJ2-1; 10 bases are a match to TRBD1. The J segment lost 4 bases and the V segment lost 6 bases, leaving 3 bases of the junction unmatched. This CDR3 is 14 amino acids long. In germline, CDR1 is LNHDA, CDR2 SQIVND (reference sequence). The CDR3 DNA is TGTGCCAGTAGAAGGGGACAGGGGTACAATGAGCAGTTCTTC. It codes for CASRRGQGYNEQFF.

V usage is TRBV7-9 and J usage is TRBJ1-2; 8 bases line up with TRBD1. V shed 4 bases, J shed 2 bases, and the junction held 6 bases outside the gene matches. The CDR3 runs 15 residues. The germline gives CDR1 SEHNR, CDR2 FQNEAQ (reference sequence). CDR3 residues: CASSSSRDRNYGYTF. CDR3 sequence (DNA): TGTGCCAGCAGCTCGTCCCGGGACAGGAACTATGGCTACACCTTC.